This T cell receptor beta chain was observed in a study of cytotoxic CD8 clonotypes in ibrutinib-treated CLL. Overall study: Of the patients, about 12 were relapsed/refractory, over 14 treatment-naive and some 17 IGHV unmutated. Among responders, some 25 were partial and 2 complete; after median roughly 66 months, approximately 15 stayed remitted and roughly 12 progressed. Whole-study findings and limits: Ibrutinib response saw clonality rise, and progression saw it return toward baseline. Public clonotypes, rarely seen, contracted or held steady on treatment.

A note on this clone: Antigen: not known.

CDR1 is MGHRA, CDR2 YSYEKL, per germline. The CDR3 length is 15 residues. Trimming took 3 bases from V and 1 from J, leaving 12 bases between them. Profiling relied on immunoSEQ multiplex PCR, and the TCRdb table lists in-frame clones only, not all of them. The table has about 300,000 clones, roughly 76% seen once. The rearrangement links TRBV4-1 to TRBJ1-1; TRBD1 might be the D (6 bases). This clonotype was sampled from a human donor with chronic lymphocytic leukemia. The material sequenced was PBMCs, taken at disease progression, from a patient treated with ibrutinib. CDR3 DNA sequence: TGCGCCAGCAGCCATCAACAGGGTCGGAACACTGAAGCTTTCTTT. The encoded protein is CASSHQQGRNTEAFF.